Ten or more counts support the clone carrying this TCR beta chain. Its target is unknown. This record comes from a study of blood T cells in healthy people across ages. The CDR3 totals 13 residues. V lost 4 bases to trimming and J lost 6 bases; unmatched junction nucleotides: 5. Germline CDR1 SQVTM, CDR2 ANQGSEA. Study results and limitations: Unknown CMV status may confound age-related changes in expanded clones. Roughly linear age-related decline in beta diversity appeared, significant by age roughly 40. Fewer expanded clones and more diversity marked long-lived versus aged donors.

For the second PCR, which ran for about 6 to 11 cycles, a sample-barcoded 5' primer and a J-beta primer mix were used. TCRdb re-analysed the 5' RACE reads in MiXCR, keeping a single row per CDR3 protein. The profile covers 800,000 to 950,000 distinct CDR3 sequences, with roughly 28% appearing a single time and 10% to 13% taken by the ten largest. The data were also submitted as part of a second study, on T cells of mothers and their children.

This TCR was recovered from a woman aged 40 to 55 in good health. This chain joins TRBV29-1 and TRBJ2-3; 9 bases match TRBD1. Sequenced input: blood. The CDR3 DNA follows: TGCAGCGTTGCCGGACAGGGGATTGATACGCAGTATTTT. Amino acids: CSVAGQGIDTQYF.